This T cell receptor beta chain was captured by sequencing in a study of T cell repertoires in cytomegalovirus infection. At least ten counts were recorded for this clonotype. The target antigen is unknown. TCRdb re-analysed the reads in MiXCR, keeping a single row per CDR3 protein. The table lists approximately 70,000 distinct CDR3 sequences, approximately 22% of them singletons, with roughly 80% in the top ten. The sequence was obtained from a human donor in good health (CMV status not recorded). Some clones in this sample may be carry-over from other donors' samples. The sequenced sample was PBMCs, sequenced either directly or after in vitro stimulation (not recorded which).

For the CDR3, the DNA is TGCGCCAGCAGCCGGGGGGCCTCTGGAAACACCATATATTTT. This sequence encodes CASSRGASGNTIYF. The chain uses TRBV4-3 and TRBJ1-3; D perhaps matches TRBD1 (6 bases). CDR1 and CDR2 (germline): LGHNA, YSLEER. The ends were cut back, 4 bases at V and 0 bases at J, with 7 bases in the middle. There are 14 residues in the CDR3.